This T cell receptor beta chain was recorded in a study of radiotherapy plus CTLA-4 blockade in lung cancer. Remarks on this clone: Its antigen is unidentified.

Measured with immunoSEQ multiplex PCR; TCRdb has only the in-frame clones, and not every one. The table lists 77,000 or so clones, just under 75% of them singletons. Findings and caveats of the study: An expansion of tumor-derived TCR clones occurred in blood after radiotherapy plus ipilimumab. Strongest reported response predictors: early blood clone changes and post-radiation interferon-beta.

The study treated chemo-refractory metastatic non-small-cell lung cancer patients with focal radiation plus ipilimumab CTLA-4 blockade. V lost 2 bases and J 0 bases, leaving 11 bases between the germline ends. Per the germline V gene, CDR1 is SGHDT and CDR2 is YYEEEE. CDR3 length: 15 amino acids. The sequence came from a human donor with non-small cell lung cancer whose response to radiotherapy plus ipilimumab could not be evaluated. This chain connects TRBV5-6 to TRBJ1-1; unclear D gene. The input for sequencing was peripheral blood, taken from a patient treated with radiotherapy plus ipilimumab. Here the CDR3 reads CASSFLGDMNTEAFF. As DNA, the CDR3 is TGTGCCAGCAGCTTCTTGGGCGATATGAACACTGAAGCTTTCTTT.